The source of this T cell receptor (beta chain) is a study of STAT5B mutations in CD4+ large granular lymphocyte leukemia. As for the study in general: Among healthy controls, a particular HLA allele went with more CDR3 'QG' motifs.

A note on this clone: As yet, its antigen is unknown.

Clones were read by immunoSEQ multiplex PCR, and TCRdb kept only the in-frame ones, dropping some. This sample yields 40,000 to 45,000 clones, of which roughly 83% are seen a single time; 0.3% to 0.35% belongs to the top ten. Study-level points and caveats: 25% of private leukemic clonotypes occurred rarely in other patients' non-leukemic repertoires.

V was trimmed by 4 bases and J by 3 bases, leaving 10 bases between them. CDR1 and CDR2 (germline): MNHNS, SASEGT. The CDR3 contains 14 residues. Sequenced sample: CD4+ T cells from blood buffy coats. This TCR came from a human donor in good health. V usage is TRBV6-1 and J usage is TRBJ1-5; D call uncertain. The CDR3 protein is CASSVRQDNQPQHF. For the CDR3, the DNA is TGTGCCAGCAGTGTCCGTCAGGACAATCAGCCCCAGCATTTT.